This T cell receptor (beta chain) emerged from a study of blood T cell repertoires in COVID-19. This clone was seen only once. This CDR3 comprises 16 residues. Profiled with immunoSEQ multiplex PCR; TCRdb holds only in-frame clones, not every one. The sample carries about 160,000 clones, around 80% recorded once. Material: peripheral blood. The chain combines TRBV21-1 with TRBJ2-3; the D segment call TRBD1 is taken from the table without a DNA check. TRBV21-1 is reported as a pseudogene. The source of this sequence is a man in his 60s with active or convalescent COVID-19. The chain's CDR3 is CASSKGPGPSTDTQYF. The DNA of the CDR3 is TGTGCCAGCAGCAAAGGGCCAGGGCCTAGCACAGATACGCAGTATTTT.